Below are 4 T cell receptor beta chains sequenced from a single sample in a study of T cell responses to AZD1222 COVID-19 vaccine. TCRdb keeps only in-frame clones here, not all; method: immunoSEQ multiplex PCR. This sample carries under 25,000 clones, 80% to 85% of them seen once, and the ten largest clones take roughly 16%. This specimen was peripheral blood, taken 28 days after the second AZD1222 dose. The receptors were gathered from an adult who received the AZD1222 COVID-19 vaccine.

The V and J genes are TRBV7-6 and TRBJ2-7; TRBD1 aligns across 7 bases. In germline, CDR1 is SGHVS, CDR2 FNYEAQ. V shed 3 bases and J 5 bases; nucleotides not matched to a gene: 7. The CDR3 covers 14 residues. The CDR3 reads CASSFSTGNHEQYF. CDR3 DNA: TGTGCCAGCAGCTTTTCGACAGGGAATCACGAGCAGTACTTC.

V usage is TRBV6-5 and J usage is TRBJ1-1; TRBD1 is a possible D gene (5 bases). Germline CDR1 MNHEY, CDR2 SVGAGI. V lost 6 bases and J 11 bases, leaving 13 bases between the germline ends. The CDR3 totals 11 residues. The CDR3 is CASRGVRVAFF. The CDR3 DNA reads TGTGCCAGCAGAGGGGTCAGGGTGGCTTTCTTT.

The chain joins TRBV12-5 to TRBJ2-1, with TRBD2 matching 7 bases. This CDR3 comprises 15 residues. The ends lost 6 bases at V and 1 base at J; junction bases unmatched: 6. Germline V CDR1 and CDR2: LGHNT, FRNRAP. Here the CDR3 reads CASGQAGSSYNEQFF. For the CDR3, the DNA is TGTGCTAGTGGCCAAGCGGGATCTTCCTACAATGAGCAGTTCTTC. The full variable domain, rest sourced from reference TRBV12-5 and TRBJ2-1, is DARVTQTPRHKVTEMGQEVTMRCQPILGHNTVFWYRQTMMQGLELLAYFRNRAPLDDSGMPKDRFSAEMPDATLATLKIQPSEPRDSAVYFCASGQAGSSYNEQFFGPGTRLTVL.

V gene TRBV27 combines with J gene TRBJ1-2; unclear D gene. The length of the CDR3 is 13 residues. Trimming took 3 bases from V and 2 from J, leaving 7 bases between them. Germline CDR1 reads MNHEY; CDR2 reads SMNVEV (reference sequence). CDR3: CASSFAKNYGYTF. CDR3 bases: TGTGCCAGCAGTTTCGCCAAGAACTATGGCTACACCTTC.